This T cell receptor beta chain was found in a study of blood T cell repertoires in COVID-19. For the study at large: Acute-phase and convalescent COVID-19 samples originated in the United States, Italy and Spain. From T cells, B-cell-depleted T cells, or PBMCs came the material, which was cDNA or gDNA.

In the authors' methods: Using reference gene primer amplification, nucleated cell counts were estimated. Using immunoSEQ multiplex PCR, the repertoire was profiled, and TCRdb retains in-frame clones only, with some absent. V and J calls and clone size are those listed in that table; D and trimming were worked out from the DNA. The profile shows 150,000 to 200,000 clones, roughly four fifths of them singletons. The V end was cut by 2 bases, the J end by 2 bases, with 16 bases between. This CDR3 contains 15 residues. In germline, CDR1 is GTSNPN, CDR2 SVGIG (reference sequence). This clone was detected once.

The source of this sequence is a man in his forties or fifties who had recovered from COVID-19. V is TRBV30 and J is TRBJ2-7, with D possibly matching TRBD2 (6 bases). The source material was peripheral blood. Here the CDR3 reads CAWSSSGVAPYEQYF. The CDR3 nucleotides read TGTGCCTGGAGTTCTTCGGGAGTAGCCCCCTACGAGCAGTACTTC.